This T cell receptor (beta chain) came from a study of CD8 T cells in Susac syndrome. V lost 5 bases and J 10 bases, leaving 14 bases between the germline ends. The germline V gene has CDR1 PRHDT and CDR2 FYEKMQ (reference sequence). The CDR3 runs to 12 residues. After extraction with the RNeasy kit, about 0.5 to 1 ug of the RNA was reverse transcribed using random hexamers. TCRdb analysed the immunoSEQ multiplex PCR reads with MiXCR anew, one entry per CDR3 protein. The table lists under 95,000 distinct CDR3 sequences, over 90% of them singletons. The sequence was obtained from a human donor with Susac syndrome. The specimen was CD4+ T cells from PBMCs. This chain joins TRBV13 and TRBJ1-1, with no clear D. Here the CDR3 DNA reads TGTGCCAGCAGCCAAACCCGGGCAGGAGCTTTCTTT. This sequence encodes CASSQTRAGAFF.